In this sample, the clone carrying this T cell receptor beta chain turned up many times. What it binds is unknown. These data belong to a study of T-cell reconstitution after alpha-beta-depleted transplantation in children. Findings and limits, study-wide: Surviving recipient cells, namely T cells and thymic progenitors, were the source of high day-60 TCRbeta diversity in some patients.

The CDR3 loop spans 14 amino acids. Germline values: CDR1 SGHRS, CDR2 YFSETQ. V was pared by 3 bases and J by 5 bases, with 14 bases between. Unique molecular identifiers were incorporated when the TCRbeta library was constructed. Using its own MiXCR run on the PCR reads, TCRdb lists one record per CDR3 protein. Of about 460,000 distinct CDR3 sequences listed, over 9.5% are singletons. This specimen consisted of PBMCs, obtained before TCRalphabeta/CD19-depleted stem cell transplant. The TCR comes from a child under 10 years old with inherited bone marrow failure, due to receive a stem cell transplant. The gene calls are TRBV5-1 and TRBJ1-1; TRBD1 is a possible D gene (6 bases). CDR3 loop: CASSYAGAGTEAFF. As DNA, the CDR3 is TGCGCCAGCAGCTACGCAGGGGCCGGGACTGAAGCTTTCTTT.